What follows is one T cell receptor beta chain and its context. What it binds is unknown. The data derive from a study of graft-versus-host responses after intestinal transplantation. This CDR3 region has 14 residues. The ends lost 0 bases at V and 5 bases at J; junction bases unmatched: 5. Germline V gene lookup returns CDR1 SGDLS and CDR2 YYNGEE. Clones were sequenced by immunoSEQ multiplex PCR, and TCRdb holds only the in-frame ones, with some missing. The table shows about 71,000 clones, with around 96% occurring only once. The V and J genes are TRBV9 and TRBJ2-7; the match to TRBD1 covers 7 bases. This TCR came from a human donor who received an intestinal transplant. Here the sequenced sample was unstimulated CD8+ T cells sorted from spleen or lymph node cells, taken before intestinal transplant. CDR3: CASSVGQGINEQYF. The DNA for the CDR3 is TGTGCCAGCAGCGTAGGACAGGGAATCAACGAGCAGTACTTC.